This T cell receptor beta chain was captured by sequencing in a study of blood T cell repertoires in COVID-19. Study-level background: T cells, B-cell-depleted T cells, or PBMCs supplied cDNA or gDNA.

The V and J ends lost 2 bases and 4 bases, in that order; junction bases with no gene match: 1. CDR1 is MNHNS and CDR2 is SASEGT in the germline V gene. The CDR3 loop spans 15 amino acids. Original data processing: The assay estimated nucleated cells by amplifying reference gene primers. Here immunoSEQ multiplex PCR was the method, and the copy in TCRdb shows in-frame clones only, minus some. That table supplies the V and J calls and clone size; D and trimming were determined from the DNA. The sample lists about 130,000 clones, approximately 87% occurring once. This clone was seen a few times. The sample contains more than one DNA sequence encoding this CDR3.

This chain links TRBV6-1 with TRBJ2-3; TRBD2 aligns across 12 bases. The origin of this receptor is a man aged 65 to 79 with active COVID-19. Specimen: peripheral blood. The CDR3 sequence is CASSELAGGPDTQYF. The CDR3 coding sequence is TGTGCCAGCAGTGAACTAGCGGGAGGGCCAGATACGCAGTATTTT.